Below, 10 T cell receptor beta chains from the same sample are listed, as sequenced in a study of identical twins. One entry per CDR3 protein, called by TCRdb with MiXCR from the 5' RACE reads. The sample records 1.5 million to 2 million distinct CDR3 sequences, less than 40% being singletons. The sample taken for sequencing was cord blood. The receptors stem from a newborn girl in good health.

This clonotype occurred a few times. This rearrangement joins TRBV28 to TRBJ2-3, with D perhaps TRBD1 or TRBD2 (5 bases each). V gave up 8 bases and J gave up 0 bases, with 15 bases separating them. Germline V gene sequence: CDR1 MDHEN, CDR2 SYDVKM. The CDR3 runs to 15 residues. CDR3 DNA: TGTGCCAGCTACGGGACGATACTTAGCACAGATACGCAGTATTTT. This sequence encodes CASYGTILSTDTQYF.

This chain connects TRBV7-9 to TRBJ1-2; no firm D call. Between the trimmed V and J ends, which lost 3 bases and 4 bases, there was a span of 6 bases. Germline V gene sequence: CDR1 SEHNR, CDR2 FQNEAQ (reference sequence). The CDR3 extends over 12 amino acids. The CDR3 coding sequence is TGTGCCAGCAGCTTCCCGCTCTATGGCTACACCTTC. Encoded protein: CASSFPLYGYTF.

J is TRBJ2-3 and V is TRBV7-2; 8 bases align to TRBD1. The V gene end was trimmed by 2 bases and the J gene end by 3 bases; junction bases not matched to a gene: 7. The germline V gene has CDR1 SGHTA and CDR2 FQGNSA. CDR3 length equals 16 residues. This chain's CDR3 is CASSLLRTGTTDTQYF. In DNA form, the CDR3 reads TGTGCCAGCAGCTTATTGAGGACAGGGACGACAGATACGCAGTATTTT.

The chain recombines TRBV20-1 with TRBJ1-2, with a possible D match to TRBD1 (5 bases). CDR1 and CDR2 (germline): DFQATT, SNEGSKA (reference sequence). The CDR3 has 16 residues. V lost 6 bases to trimming and J lost 4 bases, with 24 bases between them. Here the CDR3 DNA reads TGCAGTGCGCCCGGGACTCTCAACCCGAGGGCCTATGGCTACACCTTC. Translating gives CSAPGTLNPRAYGYTF.

The rearrangement joins TRBV20-1 to TRBJ2-4; 8 nucleotides match TRBD2. The germline gives CDR1 DFQATT, CDR2 SNEGSKA (reference sequence). The CDR3 is 14 residues long. J gave up 1 base and V 5 bases, and 4 bases lay outside the gene matches. In DNA form, the CDR3 reads TGCAGTGCTTACGGGGGGGCGGCCAAAAACATTCAGTACTTC. Protein: CSAYGGAAKNIQYF.

This clonotype has more than one count but fewer than ten. The CDR3 sequence is CASSLVGDRGGYEQYF. The CDR3 DNA follows: TGTGCCAGCAGCTTAGTAGGAGATAGGGGGGGCTACGAGCAGTACTTC. The chain joins TRBV7-8 to TRBJ2-7, with D perhaps matching TRBD2 (7 bases). Germline CDR1 and CDR2: SGHVS and FQNEAQ. V dropped 1 base and J dropped 3 bases, with 16 bases sitting between them. This CDR3 is 16 amino acids long.

The CDR3 region has the DNA TGTGCCAGCAGCCAATCCGGGACAGGGGCACAGCCCCAGCATTTT. Amino acid sequence: CASSQSGTGAQPQHF. This chain uses TRBV3-1 with TRBJ1-5, with 10 bases fitting TRBD1. With V trimmed by 2 bases and J by 7 bases, 5 bases remained unmatched. Germline V gives CDR1 LGHDT, CDR2 YNNKEL (reference sequence). The CDR3 covers 15 residues.

The chain recombines TRBV10-2 with TRBJ2-3; 7 bases are a match to TRBD2. J was trimmed by 0 bases and V by 6 bases; bases with no gene match: 15. The CDR3 length is 18 residues. Germline assignment: CDR1 WSHSY and CDR2 SAAADI. The CDR3 coding sequence is TGCGCCAGCAGACTCCAGTTCAGGAGCGGGACTAGCACAGATACGCAGTATTTT. Residues: CASRLQFRSGTSTDTQYF.

A few counts support this clonotype. This chain links TRBV5-1 with TRBJ2-6, with D maybe TRBD2 (6 bases). This CDR3 is built from 15 residues. V lost 4 bases and J 2 bases, leaving 10 bases between the germline ends. Germline CDR1 reads SGHRS; CDR2 reads YFSETQ. The CDR3: CASSGTSPGANVLTF. The CDR3 DNA sequence: TGCGCCAGCAGCGGGACTTCCCCTGGGGCCAACGTCCTGACTTTC. The variable domain in full, completed from reference TRBV5-1 and TRBJ2-6, reads KAGVTQTPRYLIKTRGQQVTLSCSPISGHRSVSWYQQTPGQGLQFLFEYFSETQRNKGNFPGRFSGRQFSNSRSEMNVSTLELGDSALYLCASSGTSPGANVLTFGAGSRLTVL.

The chain joins TRBV10-3 to TRBJ1-5, with D unclear. This CDR3 comprises 14 residues. From germline, CDR1 is ENHRY and CDR2 SYGVKD. Deletions cut 2 bases from V and 0 bases from J, with 5 bases between. The CDR3 DNA sequence: TGTGCCATCAGTGAGAGGAATAGCAATCAGCCCCAGCATTTT. Translating gives CAISERNSNQPQHF.